This TCR beta chain stems from a study of T cells after posttransplantation cyclophosphamide. Study findings and constraints: Later blood repertoires were often dominated by clones from the donor CD8+ memory compartment.

The germline V gene has CDR1 SGHNT and CDR2 YYREEE (reference sequence). V was trimmed by 6 bases and J by 0 bases, leaving 12 bases between them. This CDR3 comprises 14 residues. In this sample, this clone turned up many times. Its target is unknown. The protocol was immunoSEQ multiplex PCR, while the TCRdb copy is restricted to in-frame clones and leaves out a portion. Reported are 38,000 or so clones, none seen only once; the ten largest carry about 2.3%. Peripheral blood was collected from the related graft donor on the marrow donation day. The sample comprised PBMCs. The receptor's source is a middle-aged man in good health, CMV-negative, and a related stem cell transplant donor. J is TRBJ1-1 and V is TRBV5-4, with D maybe TRBD1 (6 bases). DNA for the CDR3: TGTGCCAGCAAAAAGCAGGGGCTGAACACTGAAGCTTTCTTT. Residues: CASKKQGLNTEAFF.